This TCR beta chain was identified during a study of blood T cell repertoires in COVID-19. CDR1 LGHDT and CDR2 YNNKEL come from the germline V gene (reference sequence). The CDR3 has 11 residues. V was shortened by 5 bases and J by 8 bases, with 9 bases between the two germline ends. The table came from immunoSEQ multiplex PCR; TCRdb's copy has only in-frame clones and leaves some out. The repertoire holds 400,000 to 550,000 clones, with around 89% as singletons. The receptor was derived from a woman younger than 45 with acute or convalescent COVID-19. Sequencing was performed on peripheral blood. The chain links TRBV3-1 (or the pseudogene TRBV3-2) to TRBJ1-2; D remains ambiguous. The CDR3 protein is CASSSGGGYTF. CDR3 nucleotide sequence: TGTGCCAGCAGCTCGGGAGGAGGCTACACCTTC.